The clone carrying this TCR beta chain was seen repeatedly, ten times or more. Using its own MiXCR run on the RACE reads, TCRdb lists one record per CDR3 protein. The data contain more than 80,000 distinct CDR3 sequences, 10% to 13% of them singletons. Time point given: pre-sensitization, week 0. Treatment defined: therapeutic diphenylcyclopropenone sensitization with weekly scalp DPC. This sample is part of a study of human T cells and chemical hapten exposure. Whole-study context: Donors were sensitized with 2% DPC on the upper inner arm.

The clonotype was recovered from a woman aged 55-69 years with alopecia areata. Some clones in this sample may be carry-over from other donors' samples. Sample: whole blood, taken in connection with sensitization to the hapten diphenylcyclopropenone (DPC).

The CDR3 here is CASSIAGTGNGYTF. In nucleotides, the CDR3 is TGTGCCAGCAGCATCGCCGGGACAGGGAATGGCTACACCTTC. V is TRBV7-8 and J is TRBJ1-2; 9 bases align to TRBD1. V shed 5 bases, J shed 6 bases, and the junction held 7 bases outside the gene matches. CDR3 length: 14 amino acids. Germline V lookup: CDR1 SGHVS, CDR2 FQNEAQ.